This T cell receptor (beta chain) is drawn from a study of T-cell reconstitution after alpha-beta-depleted transplantation in children. Study-level findings and limits: By about two months after transplant, alpha-beta T cells reportedly arose from several hundred graft clones that had expanded.

J gave up 2 bases and V 1 base, and 1 base lay outside the gene matches. CDR1 is LGHNA, CDR2 YSLEER, per germline. CDR3 length equals 15 residues. Comment on this clonotype: The antigen is undetermined.

Molecular barcoding with unique molecular identifiers was used for the TCRbeta library. TCRdb ran MiXCR on the PCR reads and lists one entry per CDR3 protein. Here the sample spans fewer than 550,000 distinct CDR3 sequences, about an eighth being singletons. This receptor was taken from a female patient aged 2-9 years who had a stem cell transplant for aplastic anemia, so the T cells may come from the graft donor. This chain joins TRBV4-3 and TRBJ2-5; 10 nucleotides align to TRBD2. The source was PBMCs, mostly from graft donor cells, collected 180 days after TCRalphabeta/CD19-depleted stem cell transplant. CDR3 region: CASSQALAGQETQYF. In DNA, the CDR3 is TGCGCCAGCAGCCAAGCACTAGCGGGACAAGAGACCCAGTACTTC.